Only one count was recorded for the clone carrying this TCR beta chain. The sample has other DNA sequences that encode this CDR3 too. Trimming took 4 bases from V and 11 from J; bases not matched to a gene: 6. Germline values: CDR1 SGHRS, CDR2 YFSETQ. There are 13 residues in the CDR3. The data belong to a study of cytomegalovirus exposure and HLA in healthy donors. Vbeta (60) and Jbeta (13) primers were used in the PCR. TCRdb's table, derived via immunoSEQ multiplex PCR, lists solely in-frame clones and lacks some. Of fewer than 200,000 clones in the sample, around 82% are singletons; the top ten hold about 14%.

The source is a woman aged 25 to 39 in good health and CMV-seropositive. Sequencing was done on a sample of PBMCs. The chain carries TRBV5-1 and TRBJ1-6; TRBD1 matches at 7 bases. In DNA, the CDR3 is TGCGCCAGCAGCACAAGACAGGGCGCACCCCTCCACTTT. Encoded protein: CASSTRQGAPLHF.